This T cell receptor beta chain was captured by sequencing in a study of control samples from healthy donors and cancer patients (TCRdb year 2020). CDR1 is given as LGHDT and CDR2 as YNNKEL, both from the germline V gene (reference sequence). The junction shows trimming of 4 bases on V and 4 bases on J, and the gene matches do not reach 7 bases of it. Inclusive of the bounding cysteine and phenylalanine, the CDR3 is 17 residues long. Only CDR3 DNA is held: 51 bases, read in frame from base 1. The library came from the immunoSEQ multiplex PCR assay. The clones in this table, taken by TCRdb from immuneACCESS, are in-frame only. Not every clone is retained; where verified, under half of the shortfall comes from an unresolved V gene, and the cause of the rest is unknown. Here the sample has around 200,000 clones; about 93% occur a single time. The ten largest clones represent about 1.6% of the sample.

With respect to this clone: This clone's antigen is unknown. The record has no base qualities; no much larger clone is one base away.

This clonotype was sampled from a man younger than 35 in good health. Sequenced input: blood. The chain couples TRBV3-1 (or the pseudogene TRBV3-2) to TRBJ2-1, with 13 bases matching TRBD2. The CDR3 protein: CASSPRLAGGLYNEQFF. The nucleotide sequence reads TGTGCCAGCAGCCCCAGACTAGCGGGGGGACTATACAATGAGCAGTTCTTC.